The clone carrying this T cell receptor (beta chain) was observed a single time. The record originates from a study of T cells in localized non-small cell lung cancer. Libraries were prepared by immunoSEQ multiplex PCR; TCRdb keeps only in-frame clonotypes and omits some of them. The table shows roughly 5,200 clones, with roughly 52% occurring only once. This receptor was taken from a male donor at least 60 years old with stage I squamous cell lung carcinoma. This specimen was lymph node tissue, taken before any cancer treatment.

CDR3 region: CASSDQEEKLFF. The CDR3 DNA follows: TGTGCCAGCAGTGACCAAGAAGAGAAACTGTTTTTT. The chain carries TRBV2 and TRBJ1-4; D not resolved. V lost 3 bases and J lost 11, with 10 bases in between. In germline, CDR1 is SNHLY, CDR2 FYNNEI. This CDR3 comprises 12 residues.